At least ten counts were recorded for the clone carrying this T cell receptor beta chain. Its specificity is unknown. This sample stems from a study of CD8+CD57+ T cells in acquired aplastic anemia. The overall study: Sorted CD4+ and CD8+ cells gave a mean 3.2 ug DNA, range roughly 0.18 to 30 ug. Healthy CD8+ samples averaged around 11 million reads. Overall study findings and caveats: Researchers reported that CD8+ Simpson's diversity was not significantly different in patients versus controls. Fewer than 30 CD8+ CDR3 sequences were shared between patients and controls.

J gave up 3 bases and V 4 bases, and 4 bases lay outside the gene matches. This CDR3 contains 14 residues. Germline CDR1 and CDR2: SGHKS and YYEKEE (reference sequence). CDR3 and TCR beta VDJ profiling relied on a genomic DNA template. Via MiXCR, TCRdb re-called the reads, giving one row per CDR3 protein. The sample lists about 140,000 distinct CDR3 sequences; less than 45% were seen once. The J gene is TRBJ2-7, the V gene TRBV5-5; 10 nucleotides agree with TRBD1. Sequencing input: sorted CD4+, CD8+, or CD8+CD57+ T cells (not recorded which) from PBMCs. The TCR was taken from a human donor in good health, serving as a control. CDR3 residues: CASSHGQGGYEQYF. The CDR3 DNA reads as TGTGCCAGCAGCCACGGACAGGGGGGCTACGAGCAGTACTTC.